This T cell receptor (beta chain) stems from a study of T cells in Graves' hyperthyroidism and ophthalmopathy. The CDR3 regions of TCR beta were amplified from RNA transcripts. The TCR CDR3 was amplified in a first-round RT-PCR using the HTBI primer set. Each CDR3 protein is one row after TCRdb ran MiXCR on the multiplex PCR reads. This table holds fewer than 250,000 distinct CDR3 sequences, approximately 23% found once. The CDR3 totals 14 residues. In germline, CDR1 is LNHDA, CDR2 SQIVND (reference sequence). V lost 1 base and J 5 bases, leaving 11 bases between the germline ends. The sample holds many counts of this clonotype.

Sequenced material: blood. The sequence derives from a woman in her forties with Graves' ophthalmopathy. The chain joins TRBV19 to TRBJ2-5; tentatively, D is TRBD2 (6 bases). The CDR3 sequence: CASSIVGGAETQYF. The CDR3 DNA follows: TGTGCCAGTAGTATAGTGGGGGGAGCGGAGACCCAGTACTTC. Full variable domain (rest looked up from reference TRBV19 and TRBJ2-5): DGGITQSPKYLFRKEGQNVTLSCEQNLNHDAMYWYRQDPGQGLRLIYYSQIVNDFQKGDIAEGYSVSREKKESFPLTVTSAQKNPTAFYLCASSIVGGAETQYFGPGTRLLVL.